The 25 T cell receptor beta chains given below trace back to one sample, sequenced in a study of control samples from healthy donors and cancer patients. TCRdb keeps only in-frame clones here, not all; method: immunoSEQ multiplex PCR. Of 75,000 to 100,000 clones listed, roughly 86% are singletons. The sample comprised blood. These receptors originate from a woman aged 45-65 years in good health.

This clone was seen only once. In DNA form, the CDR3 reads TGTGCCAGCAGCCAAGGCGGGTACAGGGGGCTTAATTCACCCCTCCACTTT. Its translation: CASSQGGYRGLNSPLHF. The gene calls are TRBV11-3 and TRBJ1-6; 9 bases are a match to TRBD1. The CDR3 sequence is 17 residues long. Germline V lookup: CDR1 SGHNT, CDR2 YENEEA. V dropped 5 bases and J dropped 6; count of bases not matched to a gene: 11.

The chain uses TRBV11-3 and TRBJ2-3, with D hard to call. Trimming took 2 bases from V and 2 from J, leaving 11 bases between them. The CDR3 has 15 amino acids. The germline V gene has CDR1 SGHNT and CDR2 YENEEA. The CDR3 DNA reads TGTGCCAGCAGCTTACTTTCAACTTTCACAGATACGCAGTATTTT. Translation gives CASSLLSTFTDTQYF.

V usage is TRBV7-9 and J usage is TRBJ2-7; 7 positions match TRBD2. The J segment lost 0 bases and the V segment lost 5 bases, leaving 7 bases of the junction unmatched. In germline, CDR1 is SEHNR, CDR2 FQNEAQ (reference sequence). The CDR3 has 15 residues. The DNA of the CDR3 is TGTGCCAGCAGCCGAAGCGGGGCGAGCTCCTACGAGCAGTACTTC. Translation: CASSRSGASSYEQYF.

In DNA form, the CDR3 reads TGTGCCAGCAGTTATAGGGACGGAGAGCAGTACTTC. Protein product: CASSYRDGEQYF. The chain is built from TRBV6-2 or TRBV6-3 and TRBJ2-7; D tentatively reads TRBD1 or TRBD2 (5 bases each). The germline V gene encodes CDR1 MNHEY and CDR2 SVGEGT. The V gene lost 3 bases and the J gene lost 7 bases, with 10 bases spanning the gap. There are 12 residues in the CDR3.

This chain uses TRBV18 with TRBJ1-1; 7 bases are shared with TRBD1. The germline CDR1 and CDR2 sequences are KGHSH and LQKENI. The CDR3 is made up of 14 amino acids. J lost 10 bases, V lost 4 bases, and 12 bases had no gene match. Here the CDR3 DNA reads TGTGCCAGCTCACTGGGGAACAGGGGAATTGGAGCTTTCTTT. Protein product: CASSLGNRGIGAFF.

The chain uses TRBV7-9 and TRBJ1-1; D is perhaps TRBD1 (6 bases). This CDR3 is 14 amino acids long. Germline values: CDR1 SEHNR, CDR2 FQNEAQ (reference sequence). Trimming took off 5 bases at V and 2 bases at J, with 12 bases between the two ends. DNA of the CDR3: TGTGCCAGCAGCGTACAGGGCCGCAACACTGAAGCTTTCTTT. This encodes CASSVQGRNTEAFF.

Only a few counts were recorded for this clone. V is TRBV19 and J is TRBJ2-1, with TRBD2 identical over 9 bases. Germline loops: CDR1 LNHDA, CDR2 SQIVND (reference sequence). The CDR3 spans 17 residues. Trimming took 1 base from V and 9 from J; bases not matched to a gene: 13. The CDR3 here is CASSIVPIGGGASEQFF. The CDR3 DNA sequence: TGTGCCAGTAGTATAGTCCCCATCGGCGGGGGGGCTAGTGAGCAGTTCTTC.

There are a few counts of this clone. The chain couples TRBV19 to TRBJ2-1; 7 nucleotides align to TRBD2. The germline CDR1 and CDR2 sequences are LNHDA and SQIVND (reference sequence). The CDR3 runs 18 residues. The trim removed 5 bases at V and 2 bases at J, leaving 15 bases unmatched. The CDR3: CASSPSPLARTPYNEQFF. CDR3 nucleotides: TGTGCCAGTAGTCCAAGCCCACTAGCGCGAACCCCCTACAATGAGCAGTTCTTC.

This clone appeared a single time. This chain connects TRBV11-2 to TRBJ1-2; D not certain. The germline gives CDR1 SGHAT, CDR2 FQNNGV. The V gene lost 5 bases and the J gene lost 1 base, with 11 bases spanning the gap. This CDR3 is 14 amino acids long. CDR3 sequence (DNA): TGTGCCAGCAGCCCGACGGTTTATAACTATGGCTACACCTTC. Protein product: CASSPTVYNYGYTF.

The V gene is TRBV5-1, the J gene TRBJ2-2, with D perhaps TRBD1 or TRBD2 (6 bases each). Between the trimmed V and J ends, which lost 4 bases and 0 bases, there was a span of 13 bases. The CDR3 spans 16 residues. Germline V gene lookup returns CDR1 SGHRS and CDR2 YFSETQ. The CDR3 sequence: CASSRRDTANTGELFF. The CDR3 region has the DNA TGCGCCAGCAGCCGGAGGGACACCGCGAACACCGGGGAGCTGTTTTTT.

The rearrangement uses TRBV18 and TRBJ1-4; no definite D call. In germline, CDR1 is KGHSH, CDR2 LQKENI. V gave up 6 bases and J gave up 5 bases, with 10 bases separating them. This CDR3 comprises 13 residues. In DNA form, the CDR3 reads TGTGCCAGCTCGGAATTGGAGAATGAAAAACTGTTTTTT. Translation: CASSELENEKLFF.

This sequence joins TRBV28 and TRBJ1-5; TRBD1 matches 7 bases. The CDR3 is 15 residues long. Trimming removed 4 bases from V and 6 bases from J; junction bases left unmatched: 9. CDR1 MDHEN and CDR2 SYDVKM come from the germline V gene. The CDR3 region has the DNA TGTGCCAGCAGTTCGCCAACAGGGGTGGCTCAGCCCCAGCATTTT. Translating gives CASSSPTGVAQPQHF.

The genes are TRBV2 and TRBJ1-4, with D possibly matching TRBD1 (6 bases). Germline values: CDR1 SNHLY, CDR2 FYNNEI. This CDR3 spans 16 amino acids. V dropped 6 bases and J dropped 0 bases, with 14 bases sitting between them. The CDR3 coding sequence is TGTGCCAGCAGCTCACAGGGTAGCACAACTAATGAAAAACTGTTTTTT. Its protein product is CASSSQGSTTNEKLFF.

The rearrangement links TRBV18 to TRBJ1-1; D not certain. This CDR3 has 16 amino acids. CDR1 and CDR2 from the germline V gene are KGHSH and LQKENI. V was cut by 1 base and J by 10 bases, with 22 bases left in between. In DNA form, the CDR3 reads TGTGCCAGCTCACCACGAGCCTCAGGACCGGGAGATCGAGCTTTCTTT. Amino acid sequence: CASSPRASGPGDRAFF.

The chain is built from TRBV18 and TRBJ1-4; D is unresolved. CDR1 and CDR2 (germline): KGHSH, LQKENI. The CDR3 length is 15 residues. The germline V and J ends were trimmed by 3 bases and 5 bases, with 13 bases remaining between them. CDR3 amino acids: CASSPYGTENEKLFF. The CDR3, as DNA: TGTGCCAGCTCACCCTACGGAACAGAAAATGAAAAACTGTTTTTT.

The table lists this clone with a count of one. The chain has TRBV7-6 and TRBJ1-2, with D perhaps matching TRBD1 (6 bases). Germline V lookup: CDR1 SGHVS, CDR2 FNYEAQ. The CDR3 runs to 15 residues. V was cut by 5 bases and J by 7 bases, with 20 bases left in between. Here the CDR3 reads CASSPATGTLGGYTF. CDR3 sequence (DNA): TGTGCCAGCAGCCCCGCCACCGGGACATTAGGTGGCTACACCTTC.

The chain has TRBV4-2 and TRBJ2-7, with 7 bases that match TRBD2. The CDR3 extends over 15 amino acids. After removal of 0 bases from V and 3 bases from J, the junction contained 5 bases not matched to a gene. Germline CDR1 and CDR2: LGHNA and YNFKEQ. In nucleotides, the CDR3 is TGTGCCAGCAGCCAAGATAGAGGGAGGGTCTACGAGCAGTACTTC. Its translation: CASSQDRGRVYEQYF.

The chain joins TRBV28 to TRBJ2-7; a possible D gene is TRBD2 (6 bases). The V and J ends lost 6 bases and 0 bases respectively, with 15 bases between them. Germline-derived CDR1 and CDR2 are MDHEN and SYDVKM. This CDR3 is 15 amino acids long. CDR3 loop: CASSGAGSFSYEQYF. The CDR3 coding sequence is TGTGCCAGCAGCGGGGCGGGGAGTTTCTCCTACGAGCAGTACTTC.

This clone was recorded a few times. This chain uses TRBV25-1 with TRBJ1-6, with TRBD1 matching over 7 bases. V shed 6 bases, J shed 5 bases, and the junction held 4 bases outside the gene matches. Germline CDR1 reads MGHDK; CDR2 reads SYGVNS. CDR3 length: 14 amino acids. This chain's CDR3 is CASSEGAHNSPLHF. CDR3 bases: TGTGCCAGCAGCGAGGGGGCTCATAATTCACCCCTCCACTTT.

CDR3 nucleotides: TGTGCCAGCAGCTTAGAGCAGGGGAGAGGTCGGTATGGCTACACCTTC. Amino acids: CASSLEQGRGRYGYTF. This chain links TRBV7-9 with TRBJ1-2; D may be TRBD1 (6 bases). Germline V gives CDR1 SEHNR, CDR2 FQNEAQ (reference sequence). V was clipped by 1 base and J by 5 bases, with 17 bases between them. The CDR3 spans 16 residues.

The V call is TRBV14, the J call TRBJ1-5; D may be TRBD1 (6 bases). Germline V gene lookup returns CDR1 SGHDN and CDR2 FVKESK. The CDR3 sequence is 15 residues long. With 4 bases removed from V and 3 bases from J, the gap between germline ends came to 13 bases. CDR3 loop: CASSLGGGFNQPQHF. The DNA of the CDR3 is TGTGCCAGCAGCCTGGGCGGGGGCTTCAATCAGCCCCAGCATTTT.

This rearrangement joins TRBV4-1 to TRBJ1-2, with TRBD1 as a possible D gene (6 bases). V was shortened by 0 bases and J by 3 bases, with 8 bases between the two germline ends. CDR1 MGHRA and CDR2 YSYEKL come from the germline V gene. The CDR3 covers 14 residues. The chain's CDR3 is CASSQERQDYGYTF. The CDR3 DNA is TGCGCCAGCAGCCAAGAACGACAGGACTATGGCTACACCTTC.

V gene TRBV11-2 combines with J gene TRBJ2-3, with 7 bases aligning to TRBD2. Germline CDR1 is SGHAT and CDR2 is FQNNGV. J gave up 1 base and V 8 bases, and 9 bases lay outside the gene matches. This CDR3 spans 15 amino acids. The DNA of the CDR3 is TGTGCCAGCTCGGGGCTAGCGGAGGGCACAGATACGCAGTATTTT. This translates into CASSGLAEGTDTQYF.

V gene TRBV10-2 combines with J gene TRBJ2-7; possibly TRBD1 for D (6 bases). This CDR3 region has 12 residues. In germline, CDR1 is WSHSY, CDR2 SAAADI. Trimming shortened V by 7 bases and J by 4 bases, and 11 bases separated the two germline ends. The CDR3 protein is CASTDRKYEQYF. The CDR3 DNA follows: TGCGCCAGCACGGACAGAAAGTACGAGCAGTACTTC.

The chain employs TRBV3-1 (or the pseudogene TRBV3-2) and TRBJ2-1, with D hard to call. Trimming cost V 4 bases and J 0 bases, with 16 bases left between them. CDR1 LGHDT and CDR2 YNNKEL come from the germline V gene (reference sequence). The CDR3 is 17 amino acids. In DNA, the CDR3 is TGTGCCAGCAGCCCTTTCCGTGCAGCCAGCTCCTACAATGAGCAGTTCTTC. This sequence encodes CASSPFRAASSYNEQFF.